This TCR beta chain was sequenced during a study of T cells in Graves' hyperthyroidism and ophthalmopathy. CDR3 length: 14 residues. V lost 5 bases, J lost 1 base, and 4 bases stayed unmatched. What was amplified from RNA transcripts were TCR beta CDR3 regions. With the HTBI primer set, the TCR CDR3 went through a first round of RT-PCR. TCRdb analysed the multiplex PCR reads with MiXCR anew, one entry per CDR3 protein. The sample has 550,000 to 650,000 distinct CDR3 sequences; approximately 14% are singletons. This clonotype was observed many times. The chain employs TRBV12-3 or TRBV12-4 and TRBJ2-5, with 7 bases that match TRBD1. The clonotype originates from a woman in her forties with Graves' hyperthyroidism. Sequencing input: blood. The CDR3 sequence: CASSPTGIQETQYF. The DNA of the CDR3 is TGTGCCAGCAGTCCGACAGGGATCCAAGAGACCCAGTACTTC.